What follows are 2 T cell receptor beta chains derived from one specimen sequenced in a study of blood T cell repertoires in COVID-19 (TCRdb year 2020). Preparation of the library involved the immunoSEQ multiplex PCR assay. In TCRdb, the immuneACCESS table is reduced to in-frame sequences with V and J assigned. These tables do not hold every clone; where another copy was compared, an unresolved V gene accounts for under half, and the others remain unexplained. The sample contains 150,000 or so clones, approximately 78% of them found a single time. Roughly 15% of the sample rests with the top ten. Sequenced sample: peripheral blood. These receptors were taken from a human donor with acute or convalescent COVID-19. The donor label of this sample is uncertain.

V and J are TRBV19 and TRBJ1-1, with D perhaps matching TRBD1 (6 bases). This CDR3 comprises 13 residues. Germline CDR1 reads LNHDA; CDR2 reads SQIVND (reference sequence). Trimming took off 5 bases at V and 3 bases at J, with 10 bases between the two ends. Written as DNA, the CDR3 is TGTGCCAGTAGTGGTAACAGGGACACTGAAGCTTTCTTT. Its protein product is CASSGNRDTEAFF. Variable domain in full (rest from reference TRBV19 and TRBJ1-1): DGGITQSPKYLFRKEGQNVTLSCEQNLNHDAMYWYRQDPGQGLRLIYYSQIVNDFQKGDIAEGYSVSREKKESFPLTVTSAQKNPTAFYLCASSGNRDTEAFFGQGTRLTVV.

The V and J genes are TRBV3-1 (or the pseudogene TRBV3-2) and TRBJ2-5; D not resolved. The CDR3 runs 18 residues. The V and J ends lost 7 bases and 5 bases respectively, with 29 bases between them. Germline CDR1 is LGHDT and CDR2 is YNNKEL (reference sequence). The CDR3 region has the DNA TGTGCCAGCAAGGCCCGCAGCATCTCCTCCTTAGTCAGGGAGACCCAGTACTTC. It translates to CASKARSISSLVRETQYF.